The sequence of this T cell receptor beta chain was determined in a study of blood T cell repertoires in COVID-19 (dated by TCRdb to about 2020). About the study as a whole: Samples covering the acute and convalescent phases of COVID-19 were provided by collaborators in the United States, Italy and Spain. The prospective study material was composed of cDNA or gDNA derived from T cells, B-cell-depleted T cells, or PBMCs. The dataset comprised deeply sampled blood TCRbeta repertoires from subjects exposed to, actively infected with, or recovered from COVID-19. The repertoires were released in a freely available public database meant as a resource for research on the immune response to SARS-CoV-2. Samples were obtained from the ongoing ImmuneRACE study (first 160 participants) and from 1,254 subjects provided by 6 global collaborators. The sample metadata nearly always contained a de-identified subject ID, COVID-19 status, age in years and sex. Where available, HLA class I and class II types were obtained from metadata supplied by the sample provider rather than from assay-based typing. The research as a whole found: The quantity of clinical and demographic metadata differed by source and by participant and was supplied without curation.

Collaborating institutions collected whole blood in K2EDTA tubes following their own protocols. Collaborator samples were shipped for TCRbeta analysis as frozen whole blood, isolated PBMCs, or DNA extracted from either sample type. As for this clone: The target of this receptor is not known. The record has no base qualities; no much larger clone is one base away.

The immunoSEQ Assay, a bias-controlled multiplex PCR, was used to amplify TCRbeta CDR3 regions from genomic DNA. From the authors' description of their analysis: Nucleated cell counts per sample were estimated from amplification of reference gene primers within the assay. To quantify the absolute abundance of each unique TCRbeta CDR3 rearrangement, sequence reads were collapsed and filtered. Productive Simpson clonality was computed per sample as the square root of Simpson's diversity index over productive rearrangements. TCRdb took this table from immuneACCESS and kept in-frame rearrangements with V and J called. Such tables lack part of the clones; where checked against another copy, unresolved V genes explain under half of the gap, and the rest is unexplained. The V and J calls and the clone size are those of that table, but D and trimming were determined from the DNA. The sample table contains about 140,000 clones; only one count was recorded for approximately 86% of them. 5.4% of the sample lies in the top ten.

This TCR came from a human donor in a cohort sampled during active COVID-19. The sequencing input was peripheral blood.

The DNA sequence is TGTGCCAGCATCAGAGGGAGTTATTCCTACGAGCAGTACTTC. Its protein is CASIRGSYSYEQYF. The chain joins TRBV28 to TRBJ2-7; TRBD2 is a possible D gene, resting on 5 matching bases. At the junction V is shortened by 7 bases and J by 1 base, with 14 bases in between. The CDR3, cysteine through phenylalanine, is 14 amino acids long. Only CDR3 DNA is held: 42 bases, read in frame from base 1. The germline V gene gives CDR1 as MDHEN and CDR2 as SYDVKM.